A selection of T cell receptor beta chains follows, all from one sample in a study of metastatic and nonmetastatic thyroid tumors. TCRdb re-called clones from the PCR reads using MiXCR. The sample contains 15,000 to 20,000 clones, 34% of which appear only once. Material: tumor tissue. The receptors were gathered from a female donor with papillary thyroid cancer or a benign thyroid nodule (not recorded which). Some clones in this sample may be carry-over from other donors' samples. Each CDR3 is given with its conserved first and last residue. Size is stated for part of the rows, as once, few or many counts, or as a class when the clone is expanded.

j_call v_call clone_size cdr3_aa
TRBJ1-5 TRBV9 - CASSVMDSYQPQHF
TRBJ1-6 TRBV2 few CASSEGEDSPLHF
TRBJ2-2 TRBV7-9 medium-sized CASSSWIAGDGELFF
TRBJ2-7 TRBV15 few CATSPWRDQGYEQYF
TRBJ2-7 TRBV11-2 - CASSLETGSHTF
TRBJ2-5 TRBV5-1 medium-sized CASSLLAEETQYF
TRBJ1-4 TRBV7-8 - CASSLDRANEKLFF
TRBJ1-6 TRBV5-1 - CASSLEPEFGNSPLHF
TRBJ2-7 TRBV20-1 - CSATTSRQAGYEQYF
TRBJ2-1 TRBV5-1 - CASSAAAGRYNEQFF
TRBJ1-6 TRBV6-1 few CASSAGEGGNSPLHF
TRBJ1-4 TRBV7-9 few CASSLQGLEEKLFF
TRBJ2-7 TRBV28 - CASSLNYEQYF
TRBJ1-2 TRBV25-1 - CASGLRDGYTF
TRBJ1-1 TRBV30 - CAWRTQDRAAEAFF
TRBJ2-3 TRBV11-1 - CASSPWGQGSTDTQYF
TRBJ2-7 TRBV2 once CASSDFQLVSSYEQYF
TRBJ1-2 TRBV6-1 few CASSLTGDAIYGYTF
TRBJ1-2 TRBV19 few CASRSQQGAYGYTF
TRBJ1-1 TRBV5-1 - CASSSSGTVYTEAFF
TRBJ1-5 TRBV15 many CATSRGGGSQPQHF
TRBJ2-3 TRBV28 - CASSLGTGVTDTQYF
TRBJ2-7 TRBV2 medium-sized CASSGRGGGAYEQYF
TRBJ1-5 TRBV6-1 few CASTEAGRQPQHF
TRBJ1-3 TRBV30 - CAWSAPSGNTIYF